Following are 22 T cell receptor beta chains from one sample sequenced in a study of blood T cell repertoires in COVID-19. TCRdb's copy holds only in-frame clones and misses some; the assay was immunoSEQ multiplex PCR. The top ten hold about 3.9% of the sample, which has fewer than 85,000 clones, 82% seen once. The source material was peripheral blood. All receptors come from a woman aged 60-70 years with acute or convalescent COVID-19.

The table lists this clone with many counts. V gene TRBV19 combines with J gene TRBJ1-3; 7 bases fit TRBD1. This CDR3 spans 15 amino acids. Germline CDR1 and CDR2: LNHDA and SQIVND (reference sequence). With 6 bases clipped from V and 4 bases from J, the junction kept 9 bases outside the gene matches. CDR3 bases: TGTGCCAGTAGGCCTCCGACAGGGTCCGGAAACACCATATATTTT. Translation: CASRPPTGSGNTIYF.

The sample holds a few counts of this clone. The rearrangement joins TRBV28 to TRBJ2-5, with 11 bases that match TRBD2. The trim removed 6 bases at V and 9 bases at J, leaving 12 bases unmatched. Per germline, CDR1 MDHEN and CDR2 SYDVKM. The CDR3 extends over 15 amino acids. The CDR3 region has the DNA TGTGCCAGCAGCCCCGGGACTAGCGGACTTCGGGCCCAGTACTTC. This translates into CASSPGTSGLRAQYF.

This chain joins TRBV30 and TRBJ2-6, with TRBD1 as a possible D gene (5 bases). V was clipped by 7 bases and J by 0 bases, with 16 bases between them. In germline, CDR1 is GTSNPN, CDR2 SVGIG (reference sequence). This CDR3 contains 16 residues. The CDR3 bases are TGTGCCTCCCGCGGTTTCAGGGACTCTGGGGCCAACGTCCTGACTTTC. It encodes CASRGFRDSGANVLTF.

This clone came up a few times. The V and J genes are TRBV5-8 and TRBJ1-2; TRBD1 matches at 10 bases. With V trimmed by 4 bases and J by 5 bases, 2 bases remained unmatched. The CDR3 is 13 amino acids. The V gene's germline CDR1 is SGHTS and CDR2 YDEGEE. The CDR3 spells CASSRGQGYGYTF. The CDR3 coding sequence is TGTGCCAGCAGCCGGGGACAGGGGTATGGCTACACCTTC.

The V gene is TRBV28, the J gene TRBJ1-2; the match to TRBD1 covers 7 bases. CDR3 size: 15 residues. J gave up 3 bases and V 7 bases, and 11 bases lay outside the gene matches. Germline V gene data show CDR1 as MDHEN and CDR2 as SYDVKM. Here the CDR3 DNA reads TGTGCCAGCAACGACCCGGTAGGGGGCGACTATGGCTACACCTTC. The encoded protein is CASNDPVGGDYGYTF.

The rearrangement links TRBV27 to TRBJ1-2; D possibly corresponds to TRBD1 (6 bases). V lost 2 bases and J lost 3, with 19 bases in between. Germline V lookup: CDR1 MNHEY, CDR2 SMNVEV (reference sequence). The CDR3 extends over 17 amino acids. CDR3 loop: CASSLAFGPDSYYGYTF. As DNA, the CDR3 is TGTGCCAGCAGTTTAGCATTTGGACCGGACAGCTACTATGGCTACACCTTC.

The V and J genes are TRBV5-8 and TRBJ2-5; D perhaps matches TRBD1 (6 bases). V gave up 0 bases and J gave up 6 bases, with 15 bases separating them. This CDR3 is 15 amino acids long. Germline V CDR1 and CDR2: SGHTS, YDEGEE. CDR3 region: CASSLAGTPGKTQYF. Written as DNA, the CDR3 is TGTGCCAGCAGCTTGGCCGGGACACCAGGCAAGACCCAGTACTTC.

The chain is built from TRBV11-1 and TRBJ2-5; D gene unclear. Germline V gives CDR1 SGHAT, CDR2 FQDESV (reference sequence). V lost 5 bases to trimming and J lost 5 bases, with 9 bases between them. The CDR3 spans 12 residues. The CDR3 spells CASSPPSETQYF. The CDR3 DNA sequence: TGTGCCAGCAGCCCCCCTTCTGAGACCCAGTACTTC.

The chain links TRBV11-2 to TRBJ2-1; tentatively, D is TRBD2 (6 bases). Trimming shortened V by 4 bases and J by 10 bases, and 20 bases separated the two germline ends. Germline lookup yields CDR1 SGHAT and CDR2 FQNNGV. This CDR3 contains 15 residues. CDR3 in amino acids: CASSSQAGGLGEQFF. CDR3 DNA sequence: TGTGCCAGCAGCTCTCAAGCGGGTGGGTTGGGCGAGCAGTTCTTC.

In the case of this clone: Other nucleotide sequences in the sample specify the same CDR3. The rearrangement uses TRBV24-1 and TRBJ1-1; maybe TRBD1 (5 bases). The germline V gene has CDR1 KGHDR and CDR2 SFDVKD. The V end lost 5 bases, the J end lost 1 base, and 7 bases lay between the germline ends. The CDR3 is 13 residues long. The CDR3 nucleotides read TGTGCCACCAGTGGGGGGGGGAACACTGAAGCTTTCTTT. This sequence encodes CATSGGGNTEAFF.

J is TRBJ1-6 and V is TRBV7-8; D gene uncertain. The CDR3 length is 14 residues. V lost 2 bases to trimming and J lost 5 bases, with 7 bases between them. Germline CDR1 is SGHVS and CDR2 is FQNEAQ. The CDR3 spells CASSLNGDNSPLHF. Written as DNA, the CDR3 is TGTGCCAGCAGCTTAAACGGGGATAATTCACCCCTCCACTTT.

The chain recombines TRBV25-1 with TRBJ1-2, with a possible D match to TRBD1 (6 bases). The CDR3 spans 14 residues. Germline-derived CDR1 and CDR2 are MGHDK and SYGVNS. V was shortened by 3 bases and J by 0 bases, with 8 bases between the two germline ends. The CDR3 protein is CASSDQGPNYGYTF. The CDR3 nucleotides read TGTGCCAGCAGTGATCAGGGGCCTAACTATGGCTACACCTTC.

This clone was picked up one time. J is TRBJ1-1 and V is TRBV14; D not resolved. The CDR3 spans 13 residues. The V end was cut by 0 bases, the J end by 7 bases, with 9 bases between. CDR1 and CDR2 from the germline V gene are SGHDN and FVKESK. CDR3: CASSQDPGSEAFF. CDR3 sequence (DNA): TGTGCCAGCAGCCAAGATCCGGGAAGTGAAGCTTTCTTT. Full variable domain (rest looked up from reference TRBV14 and TRBJ1-1): EAGVTQFPSHSVIEKGQTVTLRCDPISGHDNLYWYRRVMGKEIKFLLHFVKESKQDESGMPNNRFLAERTGGTYSTLKVQPAELEDSGVYFCASSQDPGSEAFFGQGTRLTVV.

This chain connects TRBV2 to TRBJ2-2; 10 nucleotides agree with TRBD2. CDR3 length: 15 residues. Germline V gene sequence: CDR1 SNHLY, CDR2 FYNNEI. J lost 4 bases, V lost 4 bases, and 3 bases had no gene match. CDR3 nucleotides: TGTGCCAGCAGTGTCAGGACTAGCGGCACCGGGGAGCTGTTTTTT. Amino acids: CASSVRTSGTGELFF.

V gene TRBV5-1 combines with J gene TRBJ2-7; the D gene is possibly TRBD1 (5 bases). CDR1 SGHRS and CDR2 YFSETQ come from the germline V gene. This CDR3 region has 12 residues. Trimming removed 2 bases at V and 3 bases at J, with 6 bases between. CDR3 DNA: TGCGCCAGCAGCTTCACAGGCTACGAGCAGTACTTC. Amino acids: CASSFTGYEQYF.

This clone was recorded once. The V gene is TRBV27, the J gene TRBJ2-3, with D possibly matching TRBD2 (6 bases). Germline lookup yields CDR1 MNHEY and CDR2 SMNVEV (reference sequence). The CDR3 contains 14 residues. Trimming left V 2 bases short and J 6 bases short, with 12 bases between. The CDR3 protein is CASSLRLETDTQYF. CDR3 sequence (DNA): TGTGCCAGCAGTTTACGACTAGAAACGGATACGCAGTATTTT.

V and J are TRBV18 and TRBJ2-1; TRBD1 might be the D (5 bases). The CDR3 extends over 14 amino acids. Trimming stripped 8 bases from V and 4 bases from J, with 15 bases between. Germline V gives CDR1 KGHSH, CDR2 LQKENI. Written as DNA, the CDR3 is TGTGCCAGCCGCGACAGCGTGAATTACAATGAGCAGTTCTTC. Amino acids: CASRDSVNYNEQFF.

J is TRBJ2-2 and V is TRBV29-1, with TRBD2 matching 11 bases. The CDR3 is 16 residues long. Looked up from germline, CDR1 is SQVTM and CDR2 is ANQGSEA. The J segment lost 3 bases and the V segment lost 6 bases, leaving 9 bases of the junction unmatched. Here the CDR3 reads CSVGLLAGVDTGELFF. The CDR3 coding sequence is TGCAGCGTGGGACTACTAGCGGGAGTCGACACCGGGGAGCTGTTTTTT.

The rearrangement uses TRBV7-8 and TRBJ2-1; no firm D call. Per germline, CDR1 SGHVS and CDR2 FQNEAQ. The CDR3 is made up of 14 amino acids. Trimming shortened V by 0 bases and J by 9 bases, and 12 bases separated the two germline ends. CDR3 sequence: CASSLAPSVGEQFF. The CDR3 nucleotides read TGTGCCAGCAGCTTAGCGCCCAGCGTGGGTGAGCAGTTCTTC. The full variable domain, completed using reference TRBV7-8 and TRBJ2-1, is GAGVSQSPRYKVAKRGQDVALRCDPISGHVSLFWYQQALGQGPEFLTYFQNEAQLDKSGLPSDRFFAERPEGSVSTLKIQRTQQEDSAVYLCASSLAPSVGEQFFGPGTRLTVL.

The rearrangement uses TRBV12-3 or TRBV12-4 and TRBJ2-7; possible D gene TRBD1, 5 bases. V was shortened by 8 bases and J by 6 bases, with 17 bases between the two germline ends. This CDR3 is 13 amino acids long. CDR3 in DNA: TGTGCCAGCCTTCAGACAGAGAGCTCCGAGCAGTACTTC. Amino acids: CASLQTESSEQYF.

In DNA, the CDR3 is TGTGCCAGCAGTTTACCACTAGCGGGGGGGCCGGGAAATGAGCAGTTCTTC. Residues: CASSLPLAGGPGNEQFF. The chain combines TRBV28 with TRBJ2-1, with 13 bases aligning to TRBD2. The CDR3 spans 17 residues. The V segment lost 2 bases and the J segment 7 bases; nucleotides outside the gene matches: 8. Per germline, CDR1 MDHEN and CDR2 SYDVKM.

This chain uses TRBV28 with TRBJ1-5; TRBD1 might be the D (6 bases). The CDR3 consists of 15 residues. The V gene lost 6 bases and the J gene lost 0 bases, with 12 bases spanning the gap. Germline assignment: CDR1 MDHEN and CDR2 SYDVKM. The CDR3 sequence: CASRDLTGSNQPQHF. Written as DNA, the CDR3 is TGTGCCAGCAGGGATTTGACAGGTAGCAATCAGCCCCAGCATTTT.